A selection of T cell receptor beta chains follows, all from one sample in a study of blood T cells in healthy people across ages. TCRdb reanalysed the 5' RACE reads using MiXCR and keeps one entry per CDR3 protein. Altogether fewer than 1.5 million distinct CDR3 sequences are present, approximately 40% being singletons, with the ten largest covering 7% to 9%. Sequencing was performed on blood. The receptors stem from a woman between 18 and 29 years old in good health. The CDR3 runs from the conserved cysteine through the conserved F or W. The order of the fields is V gene, CDR3 protein.

V: TRBV30; CDR3: CAWSLPVYGYTF
V: TRBV27; CDR3: CASSPRDRVVGELFF
V: TRBV20-1; CDR3: CSATPDRDATYEQYF
V: TRBV20-1; CDR3: CSAPPDRETGRGYTF
V: TRBV28; CDR3: CASNHDSIYEKLFF
V: TRBV28; CDR3: CASMSHYEQYF
V: TRBV12-5; CDR3: CASGPNTMGTGNNQPQHF
V: TRBV12-3/TRBV12-4; CDR3: CASSKTGTSSLNEQFF
V: TRBV2; CDR3: CASAYWVRGNKSNEQFF
V: TRBV29-1; CDR3: CSVGPRMREAQYF
V: TRBV3-1; CDR3: CASSHGVYNEQFF
V: TRBV12-3/TRBV12-4; CDR3: CASTDSHCSNQPQHF
V: TRBV28; CDR3: CAIRFGTGLYGYTF
V: TRBV5-1; CDR3: CASSSVSSGQTRETQYF
V: TRBV4-1; CDR3: CASSQDPSGTLYQPQHF
V: TRBV18; CDR3: CASSPRVLAVIYEQYF
V: TRBV11-2; CDR3: CASSGGWYTEAFF
V: TRBV20-1; CDR3: CSARDSRRELDTQYF
V: TRBV6-5; CDR3: CASSYSGVERGPSYNEQFF
V: TRBV9; CDR3: CASSAGTQAGNEQFF
V: TRBV10-3; CDR3: CAISSGSNYGYTF
V: TRBV3-1; CDR3: CASSPNGGRYEQYF
V: TRBV5-6; CDR3: CASRIGWGLANGQFF
V: TRBV9; CDR3: CASRRGSGRVNEQFF
V: TRBV20-1; CDR3: CSALRLARADTQYF
V: TRBV20-1; CDR3: CSAIDWTGHTIYF
V: TRBV21-1; CDR3: CASSTLTGLGSYNEQFF
V: TRBV13; CDR3: CASSLGYRVNTEAFF
V: TRBV6-1; CDR3: CASSPDPGQGARSTGELFF
V: TRBV3-1; CDR3: CASSQDGGGGNTIYF
V: TRBV4-2; CDR3: CASSQAGGRGDQETQYF
V: TRBV29-1; CDR3: CSAEGTGLNTEAFF